This T cell receptor beta chain is from a study of T-cell memory formation after mild COVID-19. In TCRdb, the 5' RACE reads were re-called with MiXCR into one record per CDR3 protein. Of approximately 150,000 distinct CDR3 sequences listed, over 10% are singletons. The CDR3 is 17 amino acids. The germline CDR1 and CDR2 sequences are SGHTA and FQGNSA. The trim removed 3 bases at V and 7 bases at J, leaving 16 bases unmatched. Input material: PBMCs or a T cell subset sorted from them (not recorded which). The V call is TRBV7-2, the J call TRBJ2-5; 8 nucleotides line up with TRBD2. This TCR derives from a man between 18 and 29 years old who had mild COVID-19 (a few samples of this study predate the infection). Cell type and time point are not known. CDR3: CASSLGSARGAVGTQYF. The DNA of the CDR3 is TGTGCCAGCAGCTTGGGTTCTGCGCGGGGGGCGGTCGGGACCCAGTACTTC.